These 17 T cell receptor beta chains originate from one sample sequenced in a study of T cells in Graves' hyperthyroidism and ophthalmopathy. TCR beta CDR3 regions were amplified from RNA transcripts. During a first-round RT-PCR of the TCR CDR3, the HTBI primer set was used. TCRdb itself ran the multiplex PCR reads through MiXCR, one entry per CDR3 protein. The data show hundreds of thousands of distinct CDR3 sequences, approximately 40% seen once. Sequences were obtained from blood. Every receptor here comes from a man aged 18 to 29 with Graves' hyperthyroidism.

Ten or more counts support this clonotype. This sequence joins TRBV5-1 and TRBJ2-5; D is perhaps TRBD2 (5 bases). The germline CDR1 and CDR2 sequences are SGHRS and YFSETQ. There are 14 residues in the CDR3. V was trimmed by 4 bases and J by 3 bases, leaving 13 bases between them. CDR3 in amino acids: CASSPDMEEETQYF. For the CDR3, the DNA is TGCGCCAGCAGCCCCGACATGGAGGAAGAGACCCAGTACTTC.

This clonotype was seen only once. This sequence joins TRBV29-1 and TRBJ2-7; 8 nucleotides line up with TRBD1. V shed 0 bases, J shed 6 bases, and the junction held 10 bases outside the gene matches. The germline V gene encodes CDR1 SQVTM and CDR2 ANQGSEA. The CDR3 extends over 15 amino acids. The CDR3 nucleotides read TGCAGCGTTGAAGATCAGGGGGCGAAGTCATCCGAGCAGTACTTC. Residues: CSVEDQGAKSSEQYF.

This clonotype appeared a few times. V usage is TRBV20-1 and J usage is TRBJ1-1, with TRBD1 as a possible D gene (5 bases). Trimming took off 3 bases at V and 0 bases at J, with 11 bases between the two ends. Germline CDR1 reads DFQATT; CDR2 reads SNEGSKA (reference sequence). The CDR3 spans 14 residues. The CDR3 DNA follows: TGCAGTGCTAGTGCGGGGACTCTGAACACTGAAGCTTTCTTT. Residues: CSASAGTLNTEAFF.

This clonotype appeared many times. V gene TRBV9 combines with J gene TRBJ2-7; 8 positions match TRBD1. The CDR3 totals 14 residues. Germline V gives CDR1 SGDLS, CDR2 YYNGEE. Unmatched junction bases numbered 7, after V lost 3 bases and J lost 5 bases. CDR3 residues: CASSGTGSGDEQYF. For the CDR3, the DNA is TGTGCCAGCAGCGGGACAGGGAGCGGTGACGAGCAGTACTTC.

This clonotype came up many times. The chain combines TRBV10-3 with TRBJ1-4; D ambiguous. V was pared by 7 bases and J by 3 bases, with 9 bases between. The V gene's germline CDR1 is ENHRY and CDR2 SYGVKD. The length of the CDR3 is 13 residues. CDR3 sequence: CAIKDTANEKLFF. As DNA, the CDR3 is TGTGCCATCAAAGACACGGCTAATGAAAAACTGTTTTTT.

In its sample, this clonotype was seen many times. The chain carries TRBV20-1 and TRBJ1-3; D remains ambiguous. The V gene's germline CDR1 is DFQATT and CDR2 SNEGSKA (reference sequence). Trimming left V 4 bases short and J 4 bases short, with 5 bases between. The length of the CDR3 is 11 residues. For the CDR3, the DNA is TGCAGTGCTATACAGGGAAACACCATATATTTT. It yields the protein CSAIQGNTIYF.

This clonotype was counted between two and nine times. CDR3 region: CASSQDEGDYGYTF. CDR3 DNA: TGCGCCAGCAGCCAAGATGAAGGTGACTATGGCTACACCTTC. This rearrangement joins TRBV4-1 to TRBJ1-2; D is uncertain. From germline, CDR1 is MGHRA and CDR2 YSYEKL. V was cut by 0 bases and J by 3 bases, with 8 bases left in between. This CDR3 has 14 residues.

This clonotype was observed at least ten times. The chain uses TRBV10-2 and TRBJ2-7; the D is unclear. The germline V gene has CDR1 WSHSY and CDR2 SAAADI. Trimming removed 6 bases at V and 2 bases at J, with 11 bases between. There are 13 residues in the CDR3. CDR3 region: CASSVEATYEQYF. CDR3 sequence (DNA): TGCGCCAGCAGCGTGGAAGCAACCTACGAGCAGTACTTC.

This clonotype was seen a few times. The chain combines TRBV2 with TRBJ1-6; D possibly corresponds to TRBD1 (5 bases). Germline V lookup: CDR1 SNHLY, CDR2 FYNNEI. The CDR3 sequence is 15 residues long. Between the trimmed V and J ends, which lost 3 bases and 7 bases, there was a span of 13 bases. This CDR3 is CASSESEGINSPLHF. The CDR3, as DNA: TGTGCCAGCAGTGAGTCCGAGGGGATCAATTCACCCCTCCACTTT.

This clonotype was counted between two and nine times. Here the CDR3 reads CASRRTGTPETQYF. The CDR3 DNA reads TGTGCCAGCAGAAGGACAGGGACCCCAGAGACCCAGTACTTC. The chain recombines TRBV6-5 with TRBJ2-5, with 8 bases matching TRBD1. The CDR3 is 14 residues long. With V trimmed by 6 bases and J by 4 bases, 7 bases remained unmatched. Germline assignment: CDR1 MNHEY and CDR2 SVGAGI.

Comment on this clonotype: At one of its ends the junction is not consistent with the germline gene, which may arise from a read error. The chain links TRBV7-3 to TRBJ2-5, with 7 nucleotides matching TRBD2. This CDR3 comprises 16 residues. Germline loops: CDR1 SGHTA, CDR2 FQGTGA. The CDR3 loop is CASSQEGLAEQETQYF. DNA for the CDR3: TGCGCCAGCAGCCAAGAAGGCCTAGCGGAACAAGAGACCCAGTACTTC.

The sample holds many counts of this clonotype. An end of the junction differs from the germline gene, which may be a read error. CDR3 sequence reads: CASSFQGNTGELFF. The CDR3 bases are TGTGCCAGCAGCTTCCAGGGAAACACCGGGGAGCTGTTTTTT. This sequence joins TRBV5-1 and TRBJ2-2; D might be TRBD1 (5 bases). The CDR3 loop spans 14 amino acids. The germline V gene has CDR1 SGHRS and CDR2 YFSETQ.

V is TRBV7-9 and J is TRBJ2-5, with 13 nucleotides matching TRBD2. CDR3 length: 18 amino acids. Germline V lookup: CDR1 SEHNR, CDR2 FQNEAQ (reference sequence). Germline trimming cut 6 bases from V and 5 bases from J; bases unmatched to any gene: 15. CDR3 in amino acids: CASSERGTSGALGETQYF. The CDR3 coding sequence is TGTGCCAGCAGTGAAAGGGGGACTAGCGGGGCCCTCGGGGAGACCCAGTACTTC.

The V call is TRBV9, the J call TRBJ2-5, with D perhaps matching TRBD2 (6 bases). The CDR3 contains 14 residues. V lost 6 bases and J lost 0, with 12 bases in between. CDR1 is SGDLS, CDR2 YYNGEE, per germline. CDR3 sequence: CASNIAGYQETQYF. The DNA for the CDR3 is TGTGCCAGCAATATCGCGGGGTACCAAGAGACCCAGTACTTC.

The rearrangement joins TRBV10-3 to TRBJ2-7, with D possibly matching TRBD1 (5 bases). Germline V lookup: CDR1 ENHRY, CDR2 SYGVKD. This CDR3 has 13 amino acids. V was pared by 7 bases and J by 6 bases, with 16 bases between. Written as DNA, the CDR3 is TGTGCCATCAATCAGGGTGGAGAGCGCGAGCAGTACTTC. Its translation is CAINQGGEREQYF.

This clonotype appeared many times. The chain links TRBV7-2 to TRBJ1-2; perhaps TRBD1 as D (5 bases). CDR3 size: 14 residues. V dropped 5 bases and J dropped 8 bases, with 18 bases sitting between them. Germline V gene sequence: CDR1 SGHTA, CDR2 FQGNSA. The CDR3 sequence: CASSETTGSGGYTF. The CDR3 DNA reads TGTGCCAGCAGCGAGACCACAGGTTCCGGGGGCTACACCTTC.

The chain uses TRBV4-2 and TRBJ1-1, with 7 bases aligning to TRBD1. The CDR3 totals 15 residues. Losses at the gene ends were 0 bases for V and 6 bases for J; bases not matched to a gene: 7. Germline V gene sequence: CDR1 LGHNA, CDR2 YNFKEQ. The CDR3 sequence is CASSQDLGQAPEAFF. The CDR3 nucleotides are TGTGCCAGCAGCCAAGACCTCGGACAGGCACCTGAAGCTTTCTTT.